Listed below are T cell receptor beta chains from one sample, sequenced in a study of blood T cells in healthy people across ages. MiXCR, run by TCRdb on the 5' RACE reads, gives a single entry per CDR3 protein. The sample contains 550,000 to 750,000 distinct CDR3 sequences, around 20% of which appear only once. Sequencing was carried out using blood. Every receptor here comes from a man aged 70 or older in good health. Both conserved end residues are part of each CDR3. A D gene is named only where the DNA matches it firmly. Clone size is shown for a subset of rows, as once, few, many or a class of expanded clone.

>TRBV29-1|NA|TRBD1|TRBJ2-1
CSVEDRGLYNEQFF
TGCAGCGTTGAAGACAGGGGGCTCTACAATGAGCAGTTCTTC
>TRBV27|few|NA|TRBJ2-1
CASSYRDSSRPKYF
TGTGCCAGCAGTTACCGGGACTCCTCTCGACCCAAGTACTTC
>TRBV7-6|NA|NA|TRBJ2-3
CASSRVGFRRADTQYF
TGTGCCAGCAGCCGTGTTGGTTTTAGGCGGGCGGATACGCAGTATTTT
>TRBV20-1|NA|NA|TRBJ1-2
CSAPAIQRYTF
TGCAGTGCCCCCGCAATTCAGCGCTACACCTTC
>TRBV5-1|few|NA|TRBJ2-3
CASSLSRFTDTQYF
TGCGCCAGCAGCTTATCCAGGTTCACAGATACGCAGTATTTT
>TRBV2|NA|NA|TRBJ1-5
CASGKYREQPQHF
TGTGCCAGCGGAAAATACAGGGAACAGCCCCAGCATTTT
>TRBV7-3|NA|NA|TRBJ2-7
CASSLNPGLSYEQYF
TGTGCCAGCAGCTTAAATCCGGGACTCTCCTACGAGCAGTACTTC
>TRBV10-3|few|NA|TRBJ2-3
CAISERSGSDTQYF
TGTGCCATCAGTGAGCGTAGCGGATCAGATACGCAGTATTTT
>TRBV2|NA|TRBD1|TRBJ1-2
CASSEEAGGHYGYTF
TGTGCCAGCAGTGAAGAGGCAGGGGGCCACTATGGCTACACCTTC
>TRBV7-9|many|NA|TRBJ1-5
CASSPGGYSNQPQHF
TGTGCCAGCAGCCCCGGGGGGTATAGCAATCAGCCCCAGCATTTT
>TRBV4-1|many|NA|TRBJ2-5
CASSHVIRETQYF
TGCGCCAGCAGCCACGTTATTAGAGAGACCCAGTACTTC
>TRBV3-1|NA|NA|TRBJ1-6
CASSPGPYNSPLHF
TGTGCCAGCAGCCCGGGTCCGTATAATTCACCCCTCCACTTT
>TRBV12-3/TRBV12-4|NA|NA|TRBJ2-2
CASSLGPFANTGELFF
TGTGCCAGCAGCCTCGGGCCGTTCGCGAACACCGGGGAGCTGTTTTTT
>TRBV20-1|NA|NA|TRBJ2-7
CSARDGLSYEQYF
TGCAGTGCTAGAGATGGGCTGAGCTACGAGCAGTACTTC
>TRBV19|few|NA|TRBJ2-7
CASSFRGRAYEQYF
TGTGCCAGTAGTTTTCGTGGCAGGGCCTACGAGCAGTACTTC
>TRBV4-2|NA|NA|TRBJ2-1
CASSQDPNSLALYNEQFF
TGTGCCAGCAGCCAAGATCCGAATAGTTTGGCCCTTTACAATGAGCAGTTCTTC
>TRBV12-3/TRBV12-4|few|NA|TRBJ2-6
CASSSDWGANVLTF
TGTGCCAGCAGTTCCGATTGGGGGGCCAACGTCCTGACTTTC
>TRBV20-1|NA|NA|TRBJ2-7
CSAYRDRSSYEQYF
TGCAGTGCCTACCGAGACAGATCCTCCTACGAGCAGTACTTC
>TRBV7-9|few|NA|TRBJ2-5
CASTPGIQETQYF
TGTGCCAGCACCCCTGGGATCCAAGAGACCCAGTACTTC
>TRBV11-1|NA|TRBD2|TRBJ2-1
CASSFGGLAGNRLYNEQFF
TGTGCCAGCAGCTTTGGCGGACTAGCGGGAAACCGGCTTTACAATGAGCAGTTCTTC
>TRBV20-1|NA|TRBD1|TRBJ2-5
CSAREGGQGASETQYF
TGCAGTGCTAGAGAAGGGGGACAGGGGGCATCGGAGACCCAGTACTTC
>TRBV9|NA|NA|TRBJ2-5
CASSVSPGRQETQYF
TGTGCCAGCAGCGTAAGTCCAGGGAGGCAAGAGACCCAGTACTTC
>TRBV29-1|few|NA|TRBJ1-1
CSVRRGTEAFF
TGCAGCGTTCGCCGTGGCACTGAAGCTTTCTTT
>TRBV6-6|NA|TRBD1|TRBJ2-7
CASGQGGGSYEQYF
TGTGCCAGCGGACAGGGAGGCGGCTCCTACGAGCAGTACTTC
>TRBV6-1|few|NA|TRBJ1-1
CASSAAQTVTLYEAFF
TGTGCCAGCAGTGCAGCCCAGACAGTGACCCTCTATGAAGCTTTCTTT
>TRBV6-6|NA|TRBD1|TRBJ2-1
CASNGQGSYNEQFF
TGTGCCAGCAACGGACAGGGTTCCTACAATGAGCAGTTCTTC
>TRBV2|NA|TRBD2|TRBJ2-5
CASGLAEQETQYF
TGTGCCAGCGGGCTAGCGGAGCAAGAGACCCAGTACTTC
>TRBV20-1|NA|NA|TRBJ2-3
CSARDPRASTDTQYF
TGCAGTGCTAGAGATCCGAGGGCGAGCACAGATACGCAGTATTTT
>TRBV20-1|NA|NA|TRBJ2-3
CSAVIQGTDTQYF
TGCAGTGCAGTAATTCAGGGCACAGATACGCAGTATTTT
>TRBV28|many|TRBD2|TRBJ2-7
CASSPGLAGAYYEQYF
TGTGCCAGCAGCCCCGGACTAGCGGGAGCGTACTACGAGCAGTACTTC
>TRBV3-1|NA|NA|TRBJ2-3
CAGSQEARTLTDTQYF
TGTGCCGGCAGCCAAGAAGCGAGGACCCTCACAGATACGCAGTATTTT
>TRBV2|NA|NA|TRBJ2-7
CASSRQRPNAGYEQYF
TGTGCCAGCAGCAGACAGAGGCCAAATGCTGGCTACGAGCAGTACTTC
>TRBV6-5|NA|TRBD2|TRBJ2-1
CASSPGTSLTEQFF
TGTGCCAGCAGTCCGGGGACTAGTCTTACTGAGCAGTTCTTC
>TRBV7-9|NA|TRBD1|TRBJ2-4
CASSLLGQGLKAIQYF
TGTGCCAGCAGCTTGTTGGGACAGGGGCTAAAAGCCATTCAGTACTTC
>TRBV29-1|few|NA|TRBJ1-1
CSGRQATNTEAFF
TGCAGCGGGCGACAGGCGACGAACACTGAAGCTTTCTTT
>TRBV2|few|NA|TRBJ2-2
CASMGSDGELFF
TGTGCCAGCATGGGGTCCGACGGGGAGCTGTTTTTT
>TRBV30|NA|TRBD2|TRBJ2-5
CACAREGQETQYF
TGTGCCTGCGCGCGGGAGGGCCAAGAGACCCAGTACTTC
>TRBV5-1|few|NA|TRBJ2-3
CASSRRTAATTDTQYF
TGCGCCAGCAGCAGGCGGACAGCGGCCACCACAGATACGCAGTATTTT
>TRBV15|NA|NA|TRBJ2-5
CATSRDGVETQYF
TGTGCCACCAGTAGGGACGGCGTAGAGACCCAGTACTTC
>TRBV2|NA|TRBD1|TRBJ1-5
CASGDRGPGNQPQHF
TGTGCCAGCGGAGACAGGGGGCCTGGCAATCAGCCCCAGCATTTT
>TRBV20-1|many|TRBD2|TRBJ2-3
CSARGEPLSGRSTDTQYF
TGCAGTGCTAGAGGGGAGCCTCTTAGCGGGAGGAGCACAGATACGCAGTATTTT
>TRBV6-1|few|TRBD1|TRBJ2-6
CASSRAGTAFSGANVLTF
TGTGCCAGCAGTAGAGCCGGGACAGCTTTCTCGGGGGCCAACGTCCTGACTTTC
>TRBV10-3|NA|TRBD1|TRBJ2-7
CAISEQETGSYEQYF
TGTGCCATCAGTGAGCAGGAGACAGGGTCCTACGAGCAGTACTTC
>TRBV6-2/TRBV6-3|NA|TRBD1|TRBJ1-5
CVSRLRGQGNQPQHF
TGTGTCAGCCGTCTCAGGGGGCAAGGAAATCAGCCCCAGCATTTT
>TRBV4-1|many|NA|TRBJ2-4
CASSPGASQNIQYF
TGCGCCAGCAGCCCAGGGGCCTCACAAAACATTCAGTACTTC
>TRBV11-2|NA|NA|TRBJ2-7
CASSSTQGQFEQYF
TGTGCCAGCAGCTCAACCCAGGGACAATTCGAGCAGTACTTC